Each of the 4 T cell receptor beta chains below was sequenced from the same sample in a study of blood T cell repertoires in COVID-19. Some clones are missing from TCRdb's copy, which holds only in-frame ones; the method was immunoSEQ multiplex PCR. The data show about 480,000 clones, more than 70% seen once. The source material was peripheral blood. These receptors all stem from a woman aged 45-65 years with COVID-19, enrolled during active disease.

The CDR3 DNA follows: TGTGCCAGCAGCCCCGCGGGGGTTAGTAACACCGGGGAGCTGTTTTTT. Protein sequence: CASSPAGVSNTGELFF. The chain has TRBV9 and TRBJ2-2, with 7 bases identical to TRBD2. CDR3 size: 16 residues. Germline loops: CDR1 SGDLS, CDR2 YYNGEE. The J segment lost 2 bases and the V segment lost 4 bases, leaving 8 bases of the junction unmatched.

The J gene is TRBJ1-2, the V gene TRBV9; the D gene is possibly TRBD1 (6 bases). The CDR3 runs 13 residues. V shed 5 bases and J shed 6 bases, with 14 bases lying between them. Looked up from germline, CDR1 is SGDLS and CDR2 is YYNGEE. CDR3 region: CASRGGGQDGYTF. CDR3 nucleotide sequence: TGTGCCAGCAGGGGCGGGGGACAAGATGGCTACACCTTC.

The rearrangement links TRBV6-6 to TRBJ2-5; D is undetermined. The V and J ends lost 6 bases and 5 bases respectively, with 10 bases between them. This CDR3 spans 12 amino acids. CDR1 and CDR2 from the germline V gene are MNHNY and SVGAGI (reference sequence). CDR3 loop: CASSPPRETQYF. In nucleotides, the CDR3 is TGTGCCAGCAGCCCCCCCAGGGAGACCCAGTACTTC.

This chain joins TRBV5-1 and TRBJ1-6; 12 bases map to TRBD1. CDR1 SGHRS and CDR2 YFSETQ come from the germline V gene. V shed 2 bases and J 7 bases; nucleotides not matched to a gene: 10. The CDR3 sequence is 18 residues long. The CDR3 DNA reads as TGCGCCAGCAGCTTTGGCCGGGACAGGGGGCGTGGAAATTCACCCCTCCACTTT. Translating gives CASSFGRDRGRGNSPLHF.